The clone carrying this T cell receptor (beta chain) was seen once. This sample was included in a study of cytomegalovirus exposure and HLA in healthy donors. Germline V gene lookup returns CDR1 MNHNY and CDR2 SVGAGI (reference sequence). V was pared by 6 bases and J by 2 bases, with 9 bases of the junction left unmatched. The CDR3 contains 15 residues. Primers for the PCR totalled 60 Vbeta and 13 Jbeta. The assay was immunoSEQ multiplex PCR, and TCRdb's table has in-frame clones only and misses some. This table has roughly 77,000 clones, over 60% appearing once. V and J are TRBV6-6 and TRBJ1-2; 7 nucleotides line up with TRBD1. This TCR derives from a man aged 40-49 years in good health and CMV-seronegative. The sequenced material came from PBMCs. The chain's CDR3 is CASSPRLQGNYGYTF. In DNA form, the CDR3 reads TGTGCCAGCAGCCCCCGGTTACAGGGGAACTATGGCTACACCTTC.